This T cell receptor (beta chain) appears in the sequencing data of a study of breast tumors, draining lymph nodes, adjacent tissues. This CDR3 has 16 residues. The germline gives CDR1 DFQATT, CDR2 SNEGSKA (reference sequence). TCRdb redid the calling of the multiplex PCR reads with MiXCR, one entry per CDR3 protein. The sample has 130,000 or so distinct CDR3 sequences; approximately 29% are singletons. Samples came from axillary lymph nodes draining the breast cancer. As concerns this clonotype: The antigen is undetermined. An end of the junction does not agree with germline; a read error may underlie this.

Study-level points and caveats: Tumor T cell lymph node origin was a supported hypothesis, not proven. Tumors had less TCR diversity than lymph nodes, more than nontumor tissue. The data were judged consistent with most tumor T cells coming from lymph node and expanding in tumor.

Sequencing was done on a sample of axillary lymph node tissue. The TCR was taken from a female donor with breast cancer. Some clones in this sample may be carry-over from other donors' samples. The chain combines TRBV20-1 with TRBJ2-1, with 10 nucleotides matching TRBD1. In nucleotides, the CDR3 is TGCAGTGCTAGCGCAACCGGGACAGGGGCCATGAATGAGCAGCTCTTC. It encodes CSASATGTGAMNEQLF.